The rows below give T cell receptor beta chains drawn from one sample of a study of blood T cell repertoires in COVID-19. Data came from immunoSEQ multiplex PCR; TCRdb stores just in-frame clones and leaves some out. The sample yields tens of thousands of clones, about three quarters seen once. The material sequenced was peripheral blood. The receptors were gathered from a woman aged 70-85 years with acute or convalescent COVID-19. Both conserved end residues are part of each CDR3. Each record gives: D gene, clone size, J gene, V gene, CDR3 DNA, CDR3 protein. The D gene is left open where the match is weak. The size of a clone is reported for some rows only, either as once, few or many, or as a class for expanded clones.

d_gene: -
abundance: -
j_gene: TRBJ1-1
v_gene: TRBV7-2
CDR3nt: TGTGCCAGCAGCCACGCAGGGACAAGTTACACTGAAGCTTTCTTT
CDR3aa: CASSHAGTSYTEAFF

d_gene: -
abundance: -
j_gene: TRBJ1-2
v_gene: TRBV5-6
CDR3nt: TGTGCCAGCAGCCCACCGGTGAACTATGGCTACACCTTC
CDR3aa: CASSPPVNYGYTF

d_gene: TRBD1
abundance: -
j_gene: TRBJ2-3
v_gene: TRBV10-1
CDR3nt: TGCGCCAGCAGTGAAGGGACAGGGGGCTGGAGAGATACGCAGTATTTT
CDR3aa: CASSEGTGGWRDTQYF

d_gene: TRBD1
abundance: few
j_gene: TRBJ2-4
v_gene: TRBV5-6
CDR3nt: TGTGCCAGCAGCATGATCGGGACAGGGGAGGACATTCAGTACTTC
CDR3aa: CASSMIGTGEDIQYF

d_gene: -
abundance: -
j_gene: TRBJ1-5
v_gene: TRBV19
CDR3nt: TGTGCCAGTAGTATGGTCAGGATCCTAAGTCCACAGCCCCAGCATTTT
CDR3aa: CASSMVRILSPQPQHF

d_gene: TRBD1
abundance: once
j_gene: TRBJ1-2
v_gene: TRBV10-3
CDR3nt: TGTGCCATCAGTGAGTCGAGGACAGGGGATGGCTACACCTTC
CDR3aa: CAISESRTGDGYTF

d_gene: TRBD1
abundance: -
j_gene: TRBJ1-2
v_gene: TRBV9
CDR3nt: TGTGCCAGCAGCGTAAGACAGGGAAACTATGGCTACACCTTC
CDR3aa: CASSVRQGNYGYTF

d_gene: -
abundance: few
j_gene: TRBJ1-2
v_gene: TRBV2
CDR3nt: TGTGCCAGCGGCTCAGCGGAGGCTAACTATGGCTACACCTTC
CDR3aa: CASGSAEANYGYTF

d_gene: -
abundance: -
j_gene: TRBJ2-7
v_gene: TRBV29-1
CDR3nt: TGCAGCGTCGGCTCCTACGAGCAGTACTTC
CDR3aa: CSVGSYEQYF

d_gene: TRBD1
abundance: -
j_gene: TRBJ2-7
v_gene: TRBV27
CDR3nt: TGTGCCAGCAGTTCGTACCGGGACGACAGGGGCTACGAGCAGTACTTC
CDR3aa: CASSSYRDDRGYEQYF

d_gene: -
abundance: -
j_gene: TRBJ1-1
v_gene: TRBV30
CDR3nt: TGTGCCTGGAGTGTGAGAGGGAGAGACACTGAAGCTTTCTTT
CDR3aa: CAWSVRGRDTEAFF